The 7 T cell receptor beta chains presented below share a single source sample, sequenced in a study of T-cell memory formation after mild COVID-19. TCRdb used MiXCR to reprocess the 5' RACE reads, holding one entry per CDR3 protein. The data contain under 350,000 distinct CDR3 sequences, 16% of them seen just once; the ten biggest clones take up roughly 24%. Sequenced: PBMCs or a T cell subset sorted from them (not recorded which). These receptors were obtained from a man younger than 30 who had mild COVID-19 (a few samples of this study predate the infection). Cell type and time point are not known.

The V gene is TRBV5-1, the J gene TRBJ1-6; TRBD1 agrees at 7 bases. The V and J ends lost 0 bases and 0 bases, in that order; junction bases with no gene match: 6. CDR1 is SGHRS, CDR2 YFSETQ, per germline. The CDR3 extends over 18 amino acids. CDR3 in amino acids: CASSLVGQTSSYNSPLHF. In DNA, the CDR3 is TGCGCCAGCAGCTTGGTGGGACAGACGAGCTCCTATAATTCACCCCTCCACTTT.

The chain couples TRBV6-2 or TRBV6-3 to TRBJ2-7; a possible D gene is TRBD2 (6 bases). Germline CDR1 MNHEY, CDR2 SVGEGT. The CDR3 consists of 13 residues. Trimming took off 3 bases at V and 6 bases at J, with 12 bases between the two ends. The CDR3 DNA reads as TGTGCCAGCAGTTATTTGGACGGGGGCGAGCAGTACTTC. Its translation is CASSYLDGGEQYF.

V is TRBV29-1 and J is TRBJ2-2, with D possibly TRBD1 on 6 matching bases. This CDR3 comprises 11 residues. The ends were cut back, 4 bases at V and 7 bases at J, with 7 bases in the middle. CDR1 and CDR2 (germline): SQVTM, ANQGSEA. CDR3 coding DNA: TGCAGCGTTGCAGGGGACGGGGAGCTGTTTTTT. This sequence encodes CSVAGDGELFF.

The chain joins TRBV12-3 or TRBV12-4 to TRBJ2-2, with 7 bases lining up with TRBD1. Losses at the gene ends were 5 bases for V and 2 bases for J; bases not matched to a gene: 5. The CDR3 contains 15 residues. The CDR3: CASSPRGLNTGELFF. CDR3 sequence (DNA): TGTGCCAGCAGTCCCAGGGGGTTAAACACCGGGGAGCTGTTTTTT.

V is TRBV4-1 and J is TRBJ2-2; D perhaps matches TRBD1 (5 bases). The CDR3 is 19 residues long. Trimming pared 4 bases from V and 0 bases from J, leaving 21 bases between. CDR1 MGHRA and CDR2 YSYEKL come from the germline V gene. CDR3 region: CASSRATGTLASNTGELFF. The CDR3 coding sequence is TGCGCCAGCAGCCGCGCCACAGGTACCCTTGCTTCGAACACCGGGGAGCTGTTTTTT.

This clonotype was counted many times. In nucleotides, the CDR3 is TGCGCCAGCAGTCCCGAGGGGGCAGATACGCAGTATTTT. Protein: CASSPEGADTQYF. The gene calls are TRBV5-1 and TRBJ2-3, with D perhaps TRBD1 (6 bases). Germline V gives CDR1 SGHRS, CDR2 YFSETQ. The CDR3 totals 13 residues. Trimming took off 5 bases at V and 4 bases at J, with 11 bases between the two ends.

The CDR3 DNA reads TGTGCCAGCTCTCACCCTCTACACGAGCAGTACGTC. It encodes CASSHPLHEQYV. This chain joins TRBV6-2 or TRBV6-3 and TRBJ2-7, with D hard to call. The CDR3 is 12 amino acids. Germline-derived CDR1 and CDR2 are MNHEY and SVGEGT. The V end lost 8 bases, the J end lost 5 bases, and 13 bases lay between the germline ends.